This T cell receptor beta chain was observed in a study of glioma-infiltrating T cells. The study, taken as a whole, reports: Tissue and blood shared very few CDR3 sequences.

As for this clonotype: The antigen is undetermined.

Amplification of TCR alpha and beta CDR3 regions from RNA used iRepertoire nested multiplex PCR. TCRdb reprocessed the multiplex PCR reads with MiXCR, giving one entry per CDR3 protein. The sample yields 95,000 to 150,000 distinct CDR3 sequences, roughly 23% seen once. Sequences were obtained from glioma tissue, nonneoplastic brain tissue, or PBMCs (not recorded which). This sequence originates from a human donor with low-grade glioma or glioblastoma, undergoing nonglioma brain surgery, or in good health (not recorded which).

The CDR3 coding sequence is TGTGCCAGCAGCCAGGGACTAGCCCCTGCCCAGTACTTC. It encodes CASSQGLAPAQYF. The V and J genes are TRBV6-1 and TRBJ2-5; TRBD2 matches 9 bases. Germline V lookup: CDR1 MNHNS, CDR2 SASEGT. The CDR3 is 13 amino acids. Unmatched junction bases numbered 8, after V lost 6 bases and J lost 9 bases.